A single sample is the source of the 9 T cell receptor beta chains below, sequenced in a study of blood T cell repertoires in COVID-19. Clones were sequenced by immunoSEQ multiplex PCR, and TCRdb holds only the in-frame ones, with some missing. Among some 150,000 clones listed, approximately 90% were seen once. Specimen: peripheral blood. The source is a woman aged 45 to 65 with active or convalescent COVID-19.

The chain is built from TRBV7-2 and TRBJ2-7, with 8 positions matching TRBD1. J was trimmed by 2 bases and V by 1 base; bases with no gene match: 7. Germline lookup yields CDR1 SGHTA and CDR2 FQGNSA. The CDR3 spans 16 residues. The CDR3 region has the DNA TGTGCCAGCAGCTTAGGGAGCCTGGGACAGGCCTACGAGCAGTACTTC. Protein: CASSLGSLGQAYEQYF.

The rearrangement joins TRBV6-5 to TRBJ1-2; D possibly corresponds to TRBD1 (5 bases). The CDR3 loop spans 14 amino acids. Trimming pared 0 bases from V and 0 bases from J, leaving 5 bases between. Looked up from germline, CDR1 is MNHEY and CDR2 is SVGAGI. DNA for the CDR3: TGTGCCAGCAGTTACTCGACAGCTAACTATGGCTACACCTTC. Protein product: CASSYSTANYGYTF.

The chain couples TRBV7-2 to TRBJ2-5, with D perhaps TRBD1 (5 bases). V was cut by 5 bases and J by 0 bases, with 13 bases left in between. This CDR3 comprises 15 residues. Germline loops: CDR1 SGHTA, CDR2 FQGNSA. In nucleotides, the CDR3 is TGTGCCAGCAGCCCCGACAGAGGACACCAAGAGACCCAGTACTTC. Amino acid sequence: CASSPDRGHQETQYF. Based on the CDR3 plus reference TRBV7-2 and TRBJ2-5, the full variable domain is GAGVSQSPSNKVTEKGKDVELRCDPISGHTALYWYRQSLGQGLEFLIYFQGNSAPDKSGLPSDRFSAERTGGSVSTLTIQRTQQEDSAVYLCASSPDRGHQETQYFGPGTRLLVL.

This chain links TRBV6-5 with TRBJ2-7; TRBD2 aligns across 7 bases. The junction had 11 bases not matched to a gene; V was cut back by 9 bases and J by 3 bases. Per the germline V gene, CDR1 is MNHEY and CDR2 is SVGAGI. This CDR3 contains 14 residues. The CDR3 spells CASGLDAGNYEQYF. As DNA, the CDR3 is TGTGCCAGTGGACTAGACGCAGGGAACTACGAGCAGTACTTC.

The chain couples TRBV18 to TRBJ1-1, with D possibly being TRBD1 (5 bases). This CDR3 contains 13 residues. V lost 2 bases and J lost 3, with 7 bases in between. Germline values: CDR1 KGHSH, CDR2 LQKENI. CDR3: CASSPGADTEAFF. The DNA of the CDR3 is TGTGCCAGCTCACCAGGGGCGGACACTGAAGCTTTCTTT.

The chain recombines TRBV28 with TRBJ1-1, with TRBD1 identical over 7 bases. There are 12 residues in the CDR3. V lost 7 bases to trimming and J lost 4 bases; unmatched junction nucleotides: 3. Per the germline V gene, CDR1 is MDHEN and CDR2 is SYDVKM. The CDR3: CASNPGGTEAFF. The CDR3 DNA is TGTGCCAGCAATCCAGGGGGCACTGAAGCTTTCTTT.

The rearrangement uses TRBV7-2 and TRBJ2-2, with TRBD1 matching over 7 bases. Per the germline V gene, CDR1 is SGHTA and CDR2 is FQGNSA. V dropped 6 bases and J dropped 2; count of bases not matched to a gene: 6. CDR3 size: 15 residues. For the CDR3, the DNA is TGTGCCAGCAGAATCGGGACAGTAAACACCGGGGAGCTGTTTTTT. Amino acids: CASRIGTVNTGELFF. The complete variable domain, with remaining parts taken from reference TRBV7-2 and TRBJ2-2, reads GAGVSQSPSNKVTEKGKDVELRCDPISGHTALYWYRQSLGQGLEFLIYFQGNSAPDKSGLPSDRFSAERTGGSVSTLTIQRTQQEDSAVYLCASRIGTVNTGELFFGEGSRLTVL.

The chain joins TRBV30 to TRBJ2-7; maybe TRBD1 (6 bases). The CDR3 loop spans 13 amino acids. Germline loops: CDR1 GTSNPN, CDR2 SVGIG (reference sequence). V lost 4 bases, J lost 4 bases, and 14 bases lay in between. The CDR3 is CAWTAGASYEQYF. The CDR3 bases are TGTGCCTGGACCGCAGGGGCGAGTTACGAGCAGTACTTC. Combining the CDR3 with reference TRBV30 and TRBJ2-7 gives the whole variable domain SQTIHQWPATLVQPVGSPLSLECTVEGTSNPNLYWYRQAAGRGLQLLFYSVGIGQISSEVPQNLSASRPQDRQFILSSKKLLLSDSGFYLCAWTAGASYEQYFGPGTRLTVT.

The V gene is TRBV19, the J gene TRBJ1-3; no reliable D call. The CDR3 totals 16 residues. Germline CDR1 LNHDA, CDR2 SQIVND (reference sequence). V was pared by 1 base and J by 0 bases, with 10 bases between. CDR3 coding DNA: TGTGCCAGTAGTATAGGACAAGTGATCTCTGGAAACACCATATATTTT. This translates into CASSIGQVISGNTIYF.